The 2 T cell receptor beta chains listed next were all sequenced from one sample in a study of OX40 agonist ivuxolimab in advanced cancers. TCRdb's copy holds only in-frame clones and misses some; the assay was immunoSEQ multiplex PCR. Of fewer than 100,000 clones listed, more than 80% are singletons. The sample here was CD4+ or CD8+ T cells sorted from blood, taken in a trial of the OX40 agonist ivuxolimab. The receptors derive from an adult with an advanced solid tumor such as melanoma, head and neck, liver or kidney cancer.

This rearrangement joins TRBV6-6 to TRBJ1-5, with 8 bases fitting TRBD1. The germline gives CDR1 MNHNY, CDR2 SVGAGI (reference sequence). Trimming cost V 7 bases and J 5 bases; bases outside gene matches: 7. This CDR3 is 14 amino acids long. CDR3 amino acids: CASKAGGPDQPQHF. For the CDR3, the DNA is TGTGCCAGCAAGGCAGGGGGCCCAGATCAGCCCCAGCATTTT.

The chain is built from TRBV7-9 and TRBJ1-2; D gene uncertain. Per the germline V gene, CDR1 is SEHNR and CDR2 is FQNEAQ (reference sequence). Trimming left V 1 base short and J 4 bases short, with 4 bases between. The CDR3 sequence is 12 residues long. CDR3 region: CASSLDLYGYTF. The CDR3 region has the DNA TGTGCCAGCAGCTTAGATCTCTATGGCTACACCTTC.